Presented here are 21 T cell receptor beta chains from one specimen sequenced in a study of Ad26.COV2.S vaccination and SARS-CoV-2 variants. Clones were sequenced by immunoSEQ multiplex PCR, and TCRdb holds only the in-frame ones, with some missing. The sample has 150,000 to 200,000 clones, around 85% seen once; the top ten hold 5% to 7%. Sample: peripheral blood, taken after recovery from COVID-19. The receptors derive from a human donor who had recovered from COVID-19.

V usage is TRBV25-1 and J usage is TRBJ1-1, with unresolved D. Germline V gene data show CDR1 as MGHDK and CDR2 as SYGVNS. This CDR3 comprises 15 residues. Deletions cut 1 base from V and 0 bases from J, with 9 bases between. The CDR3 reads CASSESERLNTEAFF. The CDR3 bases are TGTGCCAGCAGTGAATCAGAAAGGTTGAACACTGAAGCTTTCTTT. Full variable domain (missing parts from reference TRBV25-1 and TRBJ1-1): EADIYQTPRYLVIGTGKKITLECSQTMGHDKMYWYQQDPGMELHLIHYSYGVNSTEKGDLSSESTVSRIRTEHFPLTLESARPSHTSQYLCASSESERLNTEAFFGQGTRLTVV.

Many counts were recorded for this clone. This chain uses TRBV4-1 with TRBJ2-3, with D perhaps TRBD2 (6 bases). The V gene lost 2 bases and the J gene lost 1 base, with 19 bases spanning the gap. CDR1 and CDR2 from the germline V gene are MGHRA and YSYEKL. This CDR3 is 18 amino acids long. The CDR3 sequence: CASSQTRRESEGTDTQYF. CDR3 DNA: TGCGCCAGCAGCCAAACTAGGAGGGAGAGTGAGGGCACAGATACGCAGTATTTT.

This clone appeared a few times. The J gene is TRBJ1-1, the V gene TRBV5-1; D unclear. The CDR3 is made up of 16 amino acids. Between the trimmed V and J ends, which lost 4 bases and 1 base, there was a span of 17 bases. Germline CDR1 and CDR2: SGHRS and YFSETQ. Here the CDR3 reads CASSPAPIGGNTEAFF. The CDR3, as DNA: TGCGCCAGCAGCCCCGCCCCGATAGGAGGGAACACTGAAGCTTTCTTT.

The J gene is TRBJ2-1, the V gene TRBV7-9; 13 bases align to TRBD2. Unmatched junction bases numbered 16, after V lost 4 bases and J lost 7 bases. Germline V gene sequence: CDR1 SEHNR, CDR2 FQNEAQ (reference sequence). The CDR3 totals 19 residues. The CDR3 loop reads CASSSQGSTGLAGVNEQFF. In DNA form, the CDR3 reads TGTGCCAGCAGCTCACAGGGGTCGACCGGACTAGCGGGAGTGAATGAGCAGTTCTTC.

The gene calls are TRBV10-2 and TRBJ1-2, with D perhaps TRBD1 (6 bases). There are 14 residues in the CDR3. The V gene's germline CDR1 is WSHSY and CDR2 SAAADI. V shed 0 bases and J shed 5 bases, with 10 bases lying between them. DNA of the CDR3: TGCGCCAGCAGTGAGTCGGTCAGGGGATATGGCTACACCTTC. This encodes CASSESVRGYGYTF.

The DNA for the CDR3 is TGTGCCAGCTCACCAAGTAGGGGGACTAGCGGGAACGGTGAGCAGTTCTTC. It translates to CASSPSRGTSGNGEQFF. The chain combines TRBV18 with TRBJ2-1, with 13 bases lining up with TRBD2. The CDR3 length is 17 residues. Unmatched junction bases numbered 10, after V lost 2 bases and J lost 9 bases. The germline gives CDR1 KGHSH, CDR2 LQKENI.

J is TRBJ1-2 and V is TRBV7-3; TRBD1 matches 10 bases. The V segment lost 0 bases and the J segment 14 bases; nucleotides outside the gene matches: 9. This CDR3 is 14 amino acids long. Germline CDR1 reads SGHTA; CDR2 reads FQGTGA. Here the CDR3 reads CASSLTGGTGERTF. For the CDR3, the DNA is TGTGCCAGCAGCTTAACCGGGGGGACAGGGGAAAGGACCTTC.

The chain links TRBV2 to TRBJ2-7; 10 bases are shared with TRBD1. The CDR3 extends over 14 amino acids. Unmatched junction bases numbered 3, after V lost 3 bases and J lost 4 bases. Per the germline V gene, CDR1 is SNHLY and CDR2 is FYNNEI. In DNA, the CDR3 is TGTGCCAGCAGTGACAGGGACAGGGGATACGAGCAGTACTTC. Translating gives CASSDRDRGYEQYF.

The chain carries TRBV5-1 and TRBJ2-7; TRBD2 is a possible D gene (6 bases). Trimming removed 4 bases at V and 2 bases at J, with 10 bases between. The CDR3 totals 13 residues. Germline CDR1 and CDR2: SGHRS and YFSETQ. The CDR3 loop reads CASSGDWPYEQYF. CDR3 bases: TGCGCCAGCAGCGGGGACTGGCCCTACGAGCAGTACTTC.

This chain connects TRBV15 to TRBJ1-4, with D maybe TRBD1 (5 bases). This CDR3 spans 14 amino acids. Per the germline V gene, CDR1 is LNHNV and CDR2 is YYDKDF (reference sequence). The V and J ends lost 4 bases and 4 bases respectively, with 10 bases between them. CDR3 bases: TGTGCCACCAGCAATTCAGGGCTTAATGAAAAACTGTTTTTT. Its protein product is CATSNSGLNEKLFF.

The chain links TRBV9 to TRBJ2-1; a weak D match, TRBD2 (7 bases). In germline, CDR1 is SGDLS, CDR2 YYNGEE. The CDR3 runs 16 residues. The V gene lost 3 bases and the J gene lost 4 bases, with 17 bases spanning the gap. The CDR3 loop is CASSAPGGGVYNEQFF. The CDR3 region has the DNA TGTGCCAGCAGCGCTCCCGGCGGGGGCGTATACAATGAGCAGTTCTTC.

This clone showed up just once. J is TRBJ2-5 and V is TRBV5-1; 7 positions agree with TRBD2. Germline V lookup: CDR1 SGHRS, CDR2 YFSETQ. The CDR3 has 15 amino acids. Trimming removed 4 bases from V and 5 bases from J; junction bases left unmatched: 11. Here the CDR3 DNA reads TGCGCCAGCAGCACCGGGACTACACAATGGGAGACCCAGTACTTC. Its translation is CASSTGTTQWETQYF.

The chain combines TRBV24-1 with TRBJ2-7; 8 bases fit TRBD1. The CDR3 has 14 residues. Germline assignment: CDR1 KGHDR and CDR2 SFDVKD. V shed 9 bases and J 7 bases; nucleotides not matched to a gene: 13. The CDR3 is CATPKGAGGGEQYF. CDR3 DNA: TGTGCCACCCCGAAAGGGGCAGGGGGCGGGGAGCAGTACTTC.

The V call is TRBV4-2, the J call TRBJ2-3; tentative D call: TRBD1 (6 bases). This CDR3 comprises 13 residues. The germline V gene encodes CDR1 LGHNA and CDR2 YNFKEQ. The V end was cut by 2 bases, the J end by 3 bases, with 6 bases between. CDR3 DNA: TGTGCCAGCAGCCAACAGGGGACAGATACGCAGTATTTT. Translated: CASSQQGTDTQYF.

Here the CDR3 DNA reads TGTGCCAGCAGTTACTGGTTGGGACAGGGGGCCCACGAGCAGTACTTC. This sequence encodes CASSYWLGQGAHEQYF. The chain employs TRBV6-5 and TRBJ2-7; 12 bases map to TRBD1. V lost 1 base to trimming and J lost 5 bases; unmatched junction nucleotides: 6. Germline lookup yields CDR1 MNHEY and CDR2 SVGAGI. The CDR3 is made up of 16 amino acids.

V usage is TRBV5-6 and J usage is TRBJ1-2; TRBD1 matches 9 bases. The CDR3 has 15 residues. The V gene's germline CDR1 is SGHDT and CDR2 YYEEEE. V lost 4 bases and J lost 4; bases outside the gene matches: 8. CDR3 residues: CASSQDRGGGYGYTF. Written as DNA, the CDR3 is TGTGCCAGCAGCCAGGACAGGGGAGGTGGCTATGGCTACACCTTC.

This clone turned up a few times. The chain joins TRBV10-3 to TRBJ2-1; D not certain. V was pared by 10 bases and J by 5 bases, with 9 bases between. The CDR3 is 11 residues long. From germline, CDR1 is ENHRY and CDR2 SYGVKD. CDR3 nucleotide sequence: TGTGCCACCGCCCCCAACAATGAGCAGTTCTTC. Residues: CATAPNNEQFF.

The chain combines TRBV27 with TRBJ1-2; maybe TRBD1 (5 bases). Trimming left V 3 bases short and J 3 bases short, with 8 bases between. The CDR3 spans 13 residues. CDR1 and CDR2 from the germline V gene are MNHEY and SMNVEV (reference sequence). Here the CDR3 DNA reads TGTGCCAGCAGTTTGGGGGAATACTATGGCTACACCTTC. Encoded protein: CASSLGEYYGYTF.

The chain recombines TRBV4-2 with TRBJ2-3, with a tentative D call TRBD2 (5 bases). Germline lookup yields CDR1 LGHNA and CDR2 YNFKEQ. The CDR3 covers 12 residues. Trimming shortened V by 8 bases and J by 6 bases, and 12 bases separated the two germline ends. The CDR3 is CASSPGGDTQYF. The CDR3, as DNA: TGTGCCAGCTCACCAGGCGGGGATACGCAGTATTTT.

DNA for the CDR3: TGTGCCAGCTCACCAGAACGGACTAACTATGGCTACACCTTC. Protein product: CASSPERTNYGYTF. V usage is TRBV18 and J usage is TRBJ1-2; the D is unclear. Germline lookup yields CDR1 KGHSH and CDR2 LQKENI. The CDR3 length is 14 residues. V was shortened by 2 bases and J by 0 bases, with 7 bases between the two germline ends.

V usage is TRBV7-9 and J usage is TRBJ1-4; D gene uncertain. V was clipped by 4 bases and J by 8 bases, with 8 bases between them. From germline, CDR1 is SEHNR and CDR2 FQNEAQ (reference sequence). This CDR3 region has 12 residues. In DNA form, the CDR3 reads TGTGCCAGCAGCTCCCCCAGAGAAAAACTGTTTTTT. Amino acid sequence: CASSSPREKLFF.